Listed below are T cell receptor beta chains from one sample, sequenced in a study of shared T cell receptors in the human thymus. Only in-frame clones appear in the TCRdb table, and some are missing; sequencing was by immunoSEQ multiplex PCR. This table has about 610,000 clones, roughly 88% appearing once. These data are also associated with another study on human thymus T cells.

Sample: thymocytes. The receptors here all came from a boy in the first two years of life with a congenital heart defect. Both conserved end residues are part of each CDR3. D genes are given only for firm matches.

. | TRBJ2-2 | TRBV27 | CASSPRSAPGELFF | TGTGCCAGCAGTCCCAGATCCGCCCCGGGGGAGCTGTTTTTT
TRBD2 | TRBJ2-1 | TRBV7-2 | CASSYSSGREGEQFF | TGTGCCAGCAGCTATTCTAGCGGGAGGGAGGGTGAGCAGTTCTTC
TRBD2 | TRBJ2-7 | TRBV7-2 | CASSFPSSGRYEQYF | TGTGCCAGCAGCTTCCCGTCTAGCGGGAGGTACGAGCAGTACTTC
. | TRBJ2-2 | TRBV5-5 | CASSLADCLRGYNTGELFF | TGTGCCAGCAGCTTGGCCGATTGTCTCAGGGGATACAACACCGGGGAGCTGTTTTTT
. | TRBJ2-7 | TRBV2 | CASSKGTQTYEQYF | TGTGCCAGCAGCAAAGGGACTCAAACCTACGAGCAGTACTTC
. | TRBJ1-1 | TRBV19 | CASSRGGLENTEAFF | TGTGCCAGTAGTAGGGGGGGACTGGAGAACACTGAAGCTTTCTTT
TRBD2 | TRBJ2-7 | TRBV7-3 | CASSLTGPSGRKCEQYF | TGTGCCAGCAGCTTAACGGGTCCTAGCGGGAGAAAGTGCGAGCAGTACTTC
TRBD2 | TRBJ2-4 | TRBV19 | CASNPAGSKNIQYF | TGTGCCAGTAACCCAGCGGGAAGCAAAAACATTCAGTACTTC
TRBD1 | TRBJ1-2 | TRBV6-5 | CASSMGTEGYTF | TGTGCCAGCAGCATGGGGACAGAAGGCTACACCTTC
. | TRBJ1-5 | TRBV4-3 | CASSQAWGGKQPQHF | TGCGCCAGCAGCCAAGCCTGGGGGGGCAAGCAGCCCCAGCATTTT